One TCR beta chain is described in this entry. Its target is not known. The data were obtained in a study of T-cell reconstitution after alpha-beta-depleted transplantation in children. Study outcomes and limitations: Reportedly, alpha-beta T cells present about two months post-transplant originated from several hundred expanded clones of graft origin. When one year had passed after transplant, most T-cell counts and diversity came from newly produced T cells. Recipient T cells and thymic progenitors that survived were the source of the high TCRbeta diversity seen at day 60 in some patients.

Per the germline V gene, CDR1 is MDHEN and CDR2 is SYDVKM. The V segment lost 6 bases and the J segment 5 bases; nucleotides outside the gene matches: 10. The length of the CDR3 is 15 residues. During its preparation, the TCRbeta library received unique molecular identifiers. TCRdb re-called the PCR reads through MiXCR, storing one row per CDR3 protein. The table lists about a million distinct CDR3 sequences, about 29% of them singletons. The origin of this receptor is a boy younger than two who had a stem cell transplant for SCID, so the T cells may come from the graft donor. The chain employs TRBV28 and TRBJ2-1; 7 bases line up with TRBD1. The sample here was PBMCs, mostly from graft donor cells, taken 360 days after TCRalphabeta/CD19-depleted stem cell transplant. The CDR3 region is CASSLRDRLNNEQFF. The CDR3 DNA follows: TGTGCCAGCAGCCTCCGGGACAGACTTAACAATGAGCAGTTCTTC. The complete variable domain, with remaining parts taken from reference TRBV28 and TRBJ2-1, reads DVKVTQSSRYLVKRTGEKVFLECVQDMDHENMFWYRQDPGLGLRLIYFSYDVKMKEKGDIPEGYSVSREKKERFSLILESASTNQTSMYLCASSLRDRLNNEQFFGPGTRLTVL.